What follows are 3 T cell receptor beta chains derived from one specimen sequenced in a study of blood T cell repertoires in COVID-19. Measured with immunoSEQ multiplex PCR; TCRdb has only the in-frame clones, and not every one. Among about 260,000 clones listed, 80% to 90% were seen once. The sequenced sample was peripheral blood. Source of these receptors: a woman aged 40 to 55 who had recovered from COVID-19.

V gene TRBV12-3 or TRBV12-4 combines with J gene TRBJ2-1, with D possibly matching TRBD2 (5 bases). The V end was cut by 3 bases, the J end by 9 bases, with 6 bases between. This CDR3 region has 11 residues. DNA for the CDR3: TGTGCCAGCAGTTTTGGAGGTGAGCAGTTCTTC. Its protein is CASSFGGEQFF.

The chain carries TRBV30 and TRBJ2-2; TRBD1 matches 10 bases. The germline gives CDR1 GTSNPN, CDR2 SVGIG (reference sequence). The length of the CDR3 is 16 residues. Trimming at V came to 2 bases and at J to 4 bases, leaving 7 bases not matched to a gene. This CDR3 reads CAWSRYGTGATGELFF. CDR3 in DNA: TGTGCCTGGAGTAGATATGGGACAGGGGCCACCGGGGAGCTGTTTTTT.

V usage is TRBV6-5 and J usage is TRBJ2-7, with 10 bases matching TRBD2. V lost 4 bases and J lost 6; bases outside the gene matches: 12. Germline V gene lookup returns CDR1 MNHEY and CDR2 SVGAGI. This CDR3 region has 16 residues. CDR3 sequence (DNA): TGTGCCAGCAGTTCAGCGGGGGGGCTCAGGTCGGTCGAGCAGTACTTC. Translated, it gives CASSSAGGLRSVEQYF.